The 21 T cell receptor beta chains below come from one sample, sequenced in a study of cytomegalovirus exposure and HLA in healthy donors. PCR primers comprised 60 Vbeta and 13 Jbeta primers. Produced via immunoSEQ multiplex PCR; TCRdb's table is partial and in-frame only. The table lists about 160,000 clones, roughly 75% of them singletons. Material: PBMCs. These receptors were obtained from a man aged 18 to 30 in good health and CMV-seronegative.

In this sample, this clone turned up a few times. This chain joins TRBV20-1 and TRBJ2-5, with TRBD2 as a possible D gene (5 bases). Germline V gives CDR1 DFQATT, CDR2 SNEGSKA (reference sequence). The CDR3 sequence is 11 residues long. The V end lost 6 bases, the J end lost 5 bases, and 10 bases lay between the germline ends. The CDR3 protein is CSAPGGETQYF. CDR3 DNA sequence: TGCAGTGCCCCCGGAGGCGAGACCCAGTACTTC.

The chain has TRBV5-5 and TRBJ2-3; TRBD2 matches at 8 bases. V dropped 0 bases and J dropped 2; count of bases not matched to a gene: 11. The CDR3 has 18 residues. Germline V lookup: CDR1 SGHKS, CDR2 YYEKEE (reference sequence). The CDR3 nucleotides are TGTGCCAGCAGCTTGGGGCGGGGGGTCCAACCCCACACAGATACGCAGTATTTT. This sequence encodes CASSLGRGVQPHTDTQYF.

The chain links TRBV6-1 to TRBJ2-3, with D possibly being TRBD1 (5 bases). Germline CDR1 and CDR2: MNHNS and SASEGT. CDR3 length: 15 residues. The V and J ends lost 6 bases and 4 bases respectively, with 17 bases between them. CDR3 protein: CASSLRQGDADTQYF. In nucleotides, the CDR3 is TGTGCCAGCAGCCTTCGGCAGGGCGATGCAGATACGCAGTATTTT.

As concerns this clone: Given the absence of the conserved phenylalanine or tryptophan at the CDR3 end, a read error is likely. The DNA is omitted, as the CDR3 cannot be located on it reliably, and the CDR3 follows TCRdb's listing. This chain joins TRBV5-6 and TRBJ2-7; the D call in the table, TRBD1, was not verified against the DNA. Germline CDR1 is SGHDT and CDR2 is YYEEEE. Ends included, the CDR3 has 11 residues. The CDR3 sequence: CASSCPRQGTE.

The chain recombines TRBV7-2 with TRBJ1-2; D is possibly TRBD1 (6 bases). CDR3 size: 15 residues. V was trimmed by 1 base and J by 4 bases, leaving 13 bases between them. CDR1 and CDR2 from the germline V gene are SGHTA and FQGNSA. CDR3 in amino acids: CASSLESGAIYGYTF. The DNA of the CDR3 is TGTGCCAGCAGCTTAGAGTCAGGGGCGATCTATGGCTACACCTTC.

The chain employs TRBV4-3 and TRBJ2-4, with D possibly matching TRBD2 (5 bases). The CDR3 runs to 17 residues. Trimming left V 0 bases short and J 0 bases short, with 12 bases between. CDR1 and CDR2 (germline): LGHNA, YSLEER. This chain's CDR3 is CASSQDRGELAKNIQYF. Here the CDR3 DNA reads TGCGCCAGCAGCCAAGATCGGGGTGAACTAGCCAAAAACATTCAGTACTTC.

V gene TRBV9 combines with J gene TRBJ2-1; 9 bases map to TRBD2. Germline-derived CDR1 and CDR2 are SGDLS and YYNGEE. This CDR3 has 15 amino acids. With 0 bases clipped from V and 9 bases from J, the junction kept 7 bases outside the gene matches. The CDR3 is CASSVGQREESEQFF. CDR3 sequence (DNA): TGTGCCAGCAGCGTAGGCCAGCGGGAGGAGAGTGAGCAGTTCTTC.

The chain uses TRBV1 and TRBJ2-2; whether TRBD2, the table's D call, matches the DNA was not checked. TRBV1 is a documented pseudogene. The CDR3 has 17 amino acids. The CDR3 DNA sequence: TGCACCAGCAGCCAAGAAAGGCGGGAGGAGAACACCGGGGAGCTGTTTTTT. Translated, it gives CTSSQERREENTGELFF.

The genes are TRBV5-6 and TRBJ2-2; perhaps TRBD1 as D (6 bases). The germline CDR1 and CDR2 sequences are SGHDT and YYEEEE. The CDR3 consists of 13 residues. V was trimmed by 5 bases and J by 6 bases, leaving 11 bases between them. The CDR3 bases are TGTGCCAGCAGACAACAGGGACCCGGGGAGCTGTTTTTT. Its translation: CASRQQGPGELFF.

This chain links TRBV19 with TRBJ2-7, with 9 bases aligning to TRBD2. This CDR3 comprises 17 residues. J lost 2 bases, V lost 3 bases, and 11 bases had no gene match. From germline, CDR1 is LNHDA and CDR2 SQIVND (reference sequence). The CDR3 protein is CASSMEASGIVTYEQYF. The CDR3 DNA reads TGTGCCAGTAGTATGGAGGCTAGCGGGATAGTAACCTACGAGCAGTACTTC.

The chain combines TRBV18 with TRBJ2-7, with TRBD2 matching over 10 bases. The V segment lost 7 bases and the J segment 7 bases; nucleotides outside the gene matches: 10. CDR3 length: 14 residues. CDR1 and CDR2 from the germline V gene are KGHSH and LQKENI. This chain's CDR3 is CASFQREGLKEQYF. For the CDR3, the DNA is TGTGCCAGCTTCCAGCGGGAGGGCCTAAAAGAGCAGTACTTC.

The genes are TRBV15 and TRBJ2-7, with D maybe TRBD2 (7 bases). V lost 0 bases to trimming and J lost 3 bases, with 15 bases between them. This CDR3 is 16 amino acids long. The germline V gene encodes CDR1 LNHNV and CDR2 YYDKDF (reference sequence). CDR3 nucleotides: TGTGCCACCAGCAGAGAAGAGGCGGGGGCGCACTACGAGCAGTACTTC. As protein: CATSREEAGAHYEQYF. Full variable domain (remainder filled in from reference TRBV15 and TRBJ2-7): DAMVIQNPRYQVTQFGKPVTLSCSQTLNHNVMYWYQQKSSQAPKLLFHYYDKDFNNEADTPDNFQSRRPNTSFCFLDIRSPGLGDTAMYLCATSREEAGAHYEQYFGPGTRLTVT.

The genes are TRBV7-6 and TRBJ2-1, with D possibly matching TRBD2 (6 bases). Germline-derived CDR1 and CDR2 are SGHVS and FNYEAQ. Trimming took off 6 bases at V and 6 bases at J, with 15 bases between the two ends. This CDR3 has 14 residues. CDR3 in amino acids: CASSHVAEANEQFF. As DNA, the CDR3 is TGTGCCAGCAGTCACGTAGCGGAGGCCAATGAGCAGTTCTTC.

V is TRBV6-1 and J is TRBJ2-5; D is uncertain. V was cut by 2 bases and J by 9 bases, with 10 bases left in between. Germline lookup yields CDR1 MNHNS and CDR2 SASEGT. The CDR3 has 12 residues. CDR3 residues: CASSETVRAQYF. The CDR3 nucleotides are TGTGCCAGCAGTGAAACGGTCCGGGCCCAGTACTTC.

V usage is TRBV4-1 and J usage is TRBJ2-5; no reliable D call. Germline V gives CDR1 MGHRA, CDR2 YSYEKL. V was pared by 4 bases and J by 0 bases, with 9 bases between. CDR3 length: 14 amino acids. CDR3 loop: CASSPQNNQETQYF. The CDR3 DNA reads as TGCGCCAGCAGCCCACAAAACAACCAAGAGACCCAGTACTTC.

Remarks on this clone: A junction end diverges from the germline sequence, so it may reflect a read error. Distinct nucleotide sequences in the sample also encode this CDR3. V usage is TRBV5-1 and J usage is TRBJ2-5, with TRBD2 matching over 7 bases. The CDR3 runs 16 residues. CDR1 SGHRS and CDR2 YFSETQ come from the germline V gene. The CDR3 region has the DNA TGCGCTAGCAGCTTCAGCGGGGCGGGAGAAAAAGAGACCCAGTACTTC. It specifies CASSFSGAGEKETQYF.

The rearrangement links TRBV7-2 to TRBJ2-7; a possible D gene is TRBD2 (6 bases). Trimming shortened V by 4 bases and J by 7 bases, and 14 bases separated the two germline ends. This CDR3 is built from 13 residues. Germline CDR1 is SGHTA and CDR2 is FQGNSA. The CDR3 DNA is TGTGCCAGCAGCTACGGGGGACCTCGGGAGCAGTACTTC. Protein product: CASSYGGPREQYF.

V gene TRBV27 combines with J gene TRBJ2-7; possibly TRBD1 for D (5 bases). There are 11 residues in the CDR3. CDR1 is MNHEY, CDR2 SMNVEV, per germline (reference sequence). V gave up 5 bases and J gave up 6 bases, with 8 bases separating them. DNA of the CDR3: TGTGCCAGCAGTGCAGGGCCCGAGCAGTACTTC. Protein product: CASSAGPEQYF.

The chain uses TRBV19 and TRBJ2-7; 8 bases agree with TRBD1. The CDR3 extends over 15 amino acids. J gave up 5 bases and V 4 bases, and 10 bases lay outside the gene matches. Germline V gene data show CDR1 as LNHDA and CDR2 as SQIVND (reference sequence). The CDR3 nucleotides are TGTGCCAGTAGTAAGTTCGGACAGGGAAAGGACGAGCAGTACTTC. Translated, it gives CASSKFGQGKDEQYF.

For the CDR3, the DNA is TGTGCCAGCAGTCCAGCTCAACTACCTGGCACAGATACGCAGTATTTT. Its translation is CASSPAQLPGTDTQYF. The chain employs TRBV28 and TRBJ2-3; D is unresolved. The CDR3 is made up of 16 amino acids. V lost 5 bases and J 1 base, leaving 16 bases between the germline ends. CDR1 is MDHEN and CDR2 is SYDVKM in the germline V gene.

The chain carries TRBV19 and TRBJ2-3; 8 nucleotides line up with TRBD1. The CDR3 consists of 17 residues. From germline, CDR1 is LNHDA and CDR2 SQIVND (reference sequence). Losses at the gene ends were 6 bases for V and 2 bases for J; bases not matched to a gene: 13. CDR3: CASSTLRGRIHTDTQYF. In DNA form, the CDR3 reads TGTGCCAGTAGCACCCTCAGGGGGCGTATTCACACAGATACGCAGTATTTT.